Included here is one TCR beta chain sequence, with context. This entry is derived from a study of glioma-infiltrating T cells after dendritic cell vaccination. This CDR3 spans 15 amino acids. V was pared by 4 bases and J by 5 bases, with 7 bases of the junction left unmatched. CDR1 and CDR2 from the germline V gene are SNHLY and FYNNEI. Clones were read by immunoSEQ multiplex PCR, and TCRdb kept only the in-frame ones, dropping some. The sample records under 100,000 clones, 75% to 85% being singletons. Sequenced material: blood, taken before dendritic cell vaccination. The chain couples TRBV2 to TRBJ1-5, with 8 bases that match TRBD1. The receptor comes from a human donor with glioblastoma. CDR3 sequence: CASSVDRGWYQPQHF. DNA of the CDR3: TGTGCCAGCAGTGTTGACAGGGGTTGGTATCAGCCCCAGCATTTT.